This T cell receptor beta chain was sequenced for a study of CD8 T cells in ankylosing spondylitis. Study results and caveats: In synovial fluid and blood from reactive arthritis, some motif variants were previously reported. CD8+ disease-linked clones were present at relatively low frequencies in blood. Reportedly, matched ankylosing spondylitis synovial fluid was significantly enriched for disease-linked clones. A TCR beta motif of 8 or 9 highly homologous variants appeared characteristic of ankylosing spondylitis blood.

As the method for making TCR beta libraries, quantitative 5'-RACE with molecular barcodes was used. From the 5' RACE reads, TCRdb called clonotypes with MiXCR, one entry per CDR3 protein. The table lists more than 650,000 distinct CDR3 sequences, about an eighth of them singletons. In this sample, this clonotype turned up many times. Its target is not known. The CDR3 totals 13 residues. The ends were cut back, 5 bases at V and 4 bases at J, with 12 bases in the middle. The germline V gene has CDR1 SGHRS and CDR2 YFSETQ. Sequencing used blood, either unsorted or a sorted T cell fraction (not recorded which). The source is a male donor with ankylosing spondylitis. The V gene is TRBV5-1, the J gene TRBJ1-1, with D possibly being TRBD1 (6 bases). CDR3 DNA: TGCGCCAGCAGGGCAGGGGAGGTCACTGAAGCTTTCTTT. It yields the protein CASRAGEVTEAFF.